The text below deals with one TCR beta chain. Its antigen is unidentified. This CDR3 has 13 amino acids. Trimming took 3 bases from V and 3 from J, leaving 7 bases between them. In germline, CDR1 is SGHAT, CDR2 FQNNGV. This specimen belongs to a study of cytotoxic CD8 clonotypes in ibrutinib-treated CLL. Study-level points and caveats: The public clonotypes identified were infrequent and showed contraction or stability on treatment.

Assay used: immunoSEQ multiplex PCR; TCRdb lists only in-frame clones, some missing. The sample consists of approximately 45,000 clones, 60% to 80% of them appearing once. The sequence was obtained from a human donor with chronic lymphocytic leukemia. The V call is TRBV11-2, the J call TRBJ2-3, with unresolved D. The sample was PBMCs, taken after 24 months of ibrutinib treatment. Here the CDR3 DNA reads TGTGCCAGCAGCTTTGACCAGACAGATACGCAGTATTTT. It is translated as CASSFDQTDTQYF.